This T cell receptor (beta chain) was identified in a study of T-cell reconstitution after alpha-beta-depleted transplantation in children. Study results and limitations: Surviving recipient T cells and thymic progenitors accounted for the high day-60 TCRbeta diversity observed in some patients. Where alpha-beta T cells came from about two months after transplant was reportedly several hundred expanded graft clones. Newly produced T cells mostly provided counts and TCRbeta diversity after one year, as hyperexpanded clones declined.

This clonotype has at least ten counts. Its target is not known. The TCRbeta library was prepared with unique molecular identifiers. MiXCR was run by TCRdb on the PCR reads, yielding one entry per CDR3 protein. This repertoire shows around 190,000 distinct CDR3 sequences, about 7% found once; its top ten account for about 5.5%. Deletions cut 3 bases from V and 12 bases from J, with 9 bases between. The CDR3 sequence is 11 residues long. The starting material was PBMCs, obtained before TCRalphabeta/CD19-depleted stem cell transplant. The source of this sequence is a boy aged 2-15 years with acute lymphoblastic leukemia, due to receive a stem cell transplant. The chain links TRBV12-3 or TRBV12-4 to TRBJ2-1; no reliable D call. The CDR3, as DNA: TGTGCCAGCAGTTTCGGGTTTGGGCAGTTCTTC. Translated: CASSFGFGQFF.